A selection of T cell receptor beta chains follows, all from one sample in a study of blood T cell repertoires in COVID-19. Produced via immunoSEQ multiplex PCR; TCRdb's table is partial and in-frame only. The data show about 67,000 clones, approximately 79% seen once. Specimen: peripheral blood. These receptors all stem from a woman aged 55-70 years with acute or convalescent COVID-19. CDR3s leave out the opening cysteine and the closing phenylalanine or tryptophan. The order of the fields is V gene, D gene, J gene, CDR3 protein. The D gene is left open where the match is weak.

v_call: TRBV7-7; d_call: NA; j_call: TRBJ2-2; cdr3_aa: ASSLETGNTGELF
v_call: TRBV4-2; d_call: TRBD1; j_call: TRBJ1-2; cdr3_aa: ASSQDTTGTFYGYT
v_call: TRBV5-8; d_call: NA; j_call: TRBJ2-7; cdr3_aa: ASSLGDTLYEQY
v_call: TRBV5-1; d_call: NA; j_call: TRBJ1-1; cdr3_aa: ASSLGWALGPEAF
v_call: TRBV2; d_call: NA; j_call: TRBJ1-4; cdr3_aa: ASSPQIRKNEKLF
v_call: TRBV19; d_call: TRBD2; j_call: TRBJ2-1; cdr3_aa: ASSILGLAGGPRTYNEQF
v_call: TRBV18; d_call: NA; j_call: TRBJ1-2; cdr3_aa: ASSREGGSLQYGYT
v_call: TRBV4-2; d_call: TRBD2; j_call: TRBJ2-1; cdr3_aa: ASSQDGSGLYNEQF
v_call: TRBV12-3/TRBV12-4; d_call: NA; j_call: TRBJ2-7; cdr3_aa: ASSSRAGGHH
v_call: TRBV7-8; d_call: NA; j_call: TRBJ1-2; cdr3_aa: ASSHLQRATYGYT
v_call: TRBV13; d_call: TRBD2; j_call: TRBJ2-7; cdr3_aa: ASSSLAGGYYEQY
v_call: TRBV7-2; d_call: TRBD2; j_call: TRBJ2-1; cdr3_aa: ASSPIGTSGNNEQF
v_call: TRBV6-5; d_call: TRBD1; j_call: TRBJ1-2; cdr3_aa: ASSSPGQGAYGYT
v_call: TRBV7-2; d_call: TRBD2; j_call: TRBJ2-3; cdr3_aa: ASSLAAGGRADTQY
v_call: TRBV24-1; d_call: NA; j_call: TRBJ1-5; cdr3_aa: ATSEGGVQPQH
v_call: TRBV7-6; d_call: NA; j_call: TRBJ1-1; cdr3_aa: ASSSSTSLRGTEAF
v_call: TRBV4-3; d_call: TRBD1; j_call: TRBJ1-2; cdr3_aa: ASSQDSPMGTVLGYGYT
v_call: TRBV3-1/TRBV3-2; d_call: TRBD1; j_call: TRBJ1-2; cdr3_aa: ASSRPTRQGANYGYT
v_call: TRBV7-2; d_call: TRBD2; j_call: TRBJ2-7; cdr3_aa: ASSLRGAGEFSYEQY
v_call: TRBV5-1; d_call: NA; j_call: TRBJ2-5; cdr3_aa: ASSSLRSGGETQY
v_call: TRBV5-1; d_call: NA; j_call: TRBJ2-7; cdr3_aa: ASSSPDNSYEQY
v_call: TRBV3-1/TRBV3-2; d_call: TRBD1; j_call: TRBJ2-7; cdr3_aa: ASSQDWGTVTYEQY
v_call: TRBV7-9; d_call: TRBD2; j_call: TRBJ2-1; cdr3_aa: ASTLLAGGRNEQF
v_call: TRBV9; d_call: TRBD2; j_call: TRBJ2-4; cdr3_aa: ASSAQIGRDIQY
v_call: TRBV7-9; d_call: TRBD2; j_call: TRBJ2-3; cdr3_aa: ASSSGTSGADTQY
v_call: TRBV12-5; d_call: NA; j_call: TRBJ2-4; cdr3_aa: ASGSSPGGGLGIQY
v_call: TRBV6-5; d_call: NA; j_call: TRBJ1-2; cdr3_aa: ASSYSRGDGYT
v_call: TRBV5-1; d_call: NA; j_call: TRBJ2-5; cdr3_aa: ASSSRGGVEQETQY
v_call: TRBV10-3; d_call: TRBD2; j_call: TRBJ2-3; cdr3_aa: AISGLAGSTDTQY
v_call: TRBV7-9; d_call: NA; j_call: TRBJ2-3; cdr3_aa: ASSPWTESTDTQY
v_call: TRBV24-1; d_call: TRBD2; j_call: TRBJ2-2; cdr3_aa: ATSDSGGPENTGELF
v_call: TRBV15; d_call: NA; j_call: TRBJ1-1; cdr3_aa: ATSTPGGSDTEAF
v_call: TRBV28; d_call: TRBD2; j_call: TRBJ2-3; cdr3_aa: ASSPVWGGSTDTQY
v_call: TRBV3-1/TRBV3-2; d_call: TRBD1; j_call: TRBJ1-2; cdr3_aa: ASSQGERDSLYGYT
v_call: TRBV7-9; d_call: TRBD1; j_call: TRBJ1-4; cdr3_aa: ASSLGQAGEKLF
v_call: TRBV11-2; d_call: NA; j_call: TRBJ1-4; cdr3_aa: ASSLVVAVGEKLF
v_call: TRBV7-2; d_call: NA; j_call: TRBJ1-5; cdr3_aa: ASSLTQGKGQPQH
v_call: TRBV10-3; d_call: TRBD1; j_call: TRBJ1-1; cdr3_aa: AISKGTGENTEAF
v_call: TRBV7-9; d_call: NA; j_call: TRBJ1-2; cdr3_aa: ASSPGSGYT
v_call: TRBV5-6; d_call: NA; j_call: TRBJ1-2; cdr3_aa: ASSLERGSGYT
v_call: TRBV7-2; d_call: TRBD2; j_call: TRBJ2-4; cdr3_aa: ASSSTSGEDIQY